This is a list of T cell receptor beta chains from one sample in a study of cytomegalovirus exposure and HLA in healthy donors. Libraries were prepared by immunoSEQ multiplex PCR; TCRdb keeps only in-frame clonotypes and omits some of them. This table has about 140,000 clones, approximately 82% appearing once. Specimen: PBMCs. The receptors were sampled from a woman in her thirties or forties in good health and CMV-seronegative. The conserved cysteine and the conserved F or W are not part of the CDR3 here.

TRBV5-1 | ASSSSGYTDTQY
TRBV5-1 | ASSRGQGIIDTQY
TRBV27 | ASRRVGTGNNEQY
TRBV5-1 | ASSPSRTSTDTQY
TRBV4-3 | ASSLWENYEQY
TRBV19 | ASSIIGLAGWRDTGELF
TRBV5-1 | ASSLEGLAGGPGPTDTQY
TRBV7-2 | ASSLDRLGGYEQF
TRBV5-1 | ASSLDRGNIQY
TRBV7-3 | ASSLDSSQPQH
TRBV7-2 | ASSLVGAGNTIY
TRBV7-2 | ASSLNPSSYNEQF
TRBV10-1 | ASSGLAAVSYNEQF
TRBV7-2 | ASSSARAGELF
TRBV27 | ASSLGTSGSSYNEQF
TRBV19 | ASSTLQANNEKLF
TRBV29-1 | SVLDRGPEQY
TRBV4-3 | ASSQEELIFGELF
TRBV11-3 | ASSLGLAGFYEQY
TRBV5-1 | ASRRQGQLETQY
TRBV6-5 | AIERDHIGQPQH
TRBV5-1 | ASSLVPTGSAQETQY
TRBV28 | ASRTGQYSYEQY
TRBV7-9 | ASSANRGDGYT
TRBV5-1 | ASSLDLARAYNEQF
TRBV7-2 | ASSPQTGTRGSYEQY
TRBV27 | ASAGVWGAYEQY
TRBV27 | ASSSTGPTFYNEQF
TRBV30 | AWSVLQGRNEQF
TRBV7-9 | SSSRREVYEQY
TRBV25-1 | ASSGRRLAGDTQY
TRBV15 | ATSTGTGGFETQY
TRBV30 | AWSDRGLESQPQH
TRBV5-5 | ASSLNRVTDTQY
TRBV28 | ASSSPSGNRYNEQF
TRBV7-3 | ASSLWTATEAF
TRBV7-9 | ASSLVGARNSGNTIY
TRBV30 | ALRRVGLVIGVAKNIQY
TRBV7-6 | ASSSRRVWEEKLF